This T cell receptor beta chain emerged from a study of read filtering for tumor transcriptome and immune sequencing. Across the whole study: Among patients, approximately 17 were male and some 15 female, aged about 45 to 85 (mean about 66).

This library used 300 to 500 ng RNA and molecular barcoded adaptors spanning alpha/delta and beta/gamma chains. From the reads, TCRdb called clonotypes with MiXCR, one entry per CDR3 protein. The sample lists around 130,000 distinct CDR3 sequences, roughly 13% seen once, with under 9% in the top ten. This clonotype was counted many times. The CDR3 has 15 residues. Trimming shortened V by 3 bases and J by 6 bases, and 15 bases separated the two germline ends. The sequencing sample was made of a population of CD138-negative cells sorted from bone marrow. The chain employs TRBV12-3 or TRBV12-4 and TRBJ1-5, with D possibly TRBD1 on 5 matching bases. The receptor was isolated from a donor over 35 with multiple myeloma. CDR3 amino acids: CASSFLGRAAQPQHF. In nucleotides, the CDR3 is TGTGCCAGCAGTTTTTTAGGCAGGGCGGCTCAGCCCCAGCATTTT.